The T cell receptor beta chain under discussion was sequenced for a study of blood T cell repertoires in COVID-19. Original handling: Reference gene primer amplification in the assay estimated nucleated cell counts. Sequenced by immunoSEQ multiplex PCR; TCRdb stores in-frame clones only, minus some. V, J and clone size were drawn from that table, and D and trimming were deduced from the DNA. Seen here are roughly 160,000 clones, 88% observed once, and the top ten hold 20% to 30%. This TCR derives from a man between 60 and 75 years old with acute or convalescent COVID-19. Sequenced material: peripheral blood.

CDR3 region: CASSLGQAQELFF. Here the CDR3 DNA reads TGTGCCAGCAGCCTGGGGCAGGCCCAAGAACTGTTTTTT. The V and J genes are TRBV7-9 and TRBJ1-4; maybe TRBD1 (5 bases). This CDR3 has 13 amino acids. V lost 5 bases to trimming and J lost 12 bases, with 16 bases between them. The germline V gene has CDR1 SEHNR and CDR2 FQNEAQ (reference sequence).